These 18 T cell receptor beta chains were sequenced from one sample in a study of blood T cell repertoires in COVID-19. Profiling relied on immunoSEQ multiplex PCR, and the TCRdb table lists in-frame clones only, not all of them. The data contain hundreds of thousands of clones, 86% of them singletons. The sequencing sample was made of peripheral blood. These receptors all come from a woman aged 70 to 79 with COVID-19, enrolled during active disease.

The genes are TRBV19 and TRBJ1-1, with 8 bases lining up with TRBD1. Germline lookup yields CDR1 LNHDA and CDR2 SQIVND (reference sequence). The CDR3 runs 13 residues. With 9 bases clipped from V and 2 bases from J, the junction kept 5 bases outside the gene matches. CDR3 sequence (DNA): TGTGCCAGGAACTCAGGGGGCAACACTGAAGCTTTCTTT. This codes for CARNSGGNTEAFF. Using reference TRBV19 and TRBJ1-1 for the parts outside the CDR3, the full variable domain is DGGITQSPKYLFRKEGQNVTLSCEQNLNHDAMYWYRQDPGQGLRLIYYSQIVNDFQKGDIAEGYSVSREKKESFPLTVTSAQKNPTAFYLCARNSGGNTEAFFGQGTRLTVV.

The DNA of the CDR3 is TGTGCCACCAGTGATGGGACAGTCGGCAATCAGCCCCAGCATTTT. Protein: CATSDGTVGNQPQHF. The chain has TRBV24-1 and TRBJ1-5, with 7 positions matching TRBD1. After removal of 3 bases from V and 2 bases from J, the junction contained 3 bases not matched to a gene. The V gene's germline CDR1 is KGHDR and CDR2 SFDVKD. The CDR3 covers 15 residues.

The chain joins TRBV3-1 (or the pseudogene TRBV3-2) to TRBJ2-5; the D gene is possibly TRBD2 (5 bases). Germline-derived CDR1 and CDR2 are LGHDT and YNNKEL (reference sequence). The CDR3 loop spans 18 amino acids. The V gene lost 5 bases and the J gene lost 0 bases, with 22 bases spanning the gap. The CDR3: CASSSPLGSGEYQETQYF. The CDR3 DNA is TGTGCCAGCAGCTCCCCCTTAGGGAGCGGCGAGTACCAAGAGACCCAGTACTTC.

The CDR3 is CASMGAVEAFF. The CDR3 nucleotides are TGCGCCAGCATGGGGGCTGTTGAAGCTTTCTTT. V gene TRBV4-1 combines with J gene TRBJ1-1; D is possibly TRBD1 (6 bases). With 7 bases removed from V and 7 bases from J, the gap between germline ends came to 10 bases. CDR3 length: 11 amino acids. Germline V gene lookup returns CDR1 MGHRA and CDR2 YSYEKL.

Notes on this clone: The junction differs from germline at one of its ends, possibly a read error. This chain links TRBV7-2 with TRBJ2-5, with 13 bases fitting TRBD2. This CDR3 contains 15 residues. Germline CDR1 is SGHTA and CDR2 is FQGNSA. CDR3 loop: CASSGIGLAGAPVHF. CDR3 coding DNA: TGTGCCAGCAGCGGGATTGGACTAGCGGGGGCCCCCGTACACTTC.

The genes are TRBV4-1 and TRBJ1-3; 7 bases line up with TRBD1. V was clipped by 2 bases and J by 2 bases; unmatched bases: 3. The CDR3 spans 15 residues. Looked up from germline, CDR1 is MGHRA and CDR2 is YSYEKL. CDR3 sequence: CASSQIDRAGNTIYF. CDR3 DNA: TGCGCCAGCAGCCAAATAGACAGGGCTGGAAACACCATATATTTT.

This CDR3 reads CASRSGQGTMNTEAFF. CDR3 in DNA: TGTGCCAGCAGGTCGGGACAGGGTACAATGAACACTGAAGCTTTCTTT. The chain is built from TRBV28 and TRBJ1-1; 9 nucleotides align to TRBD1. V lost 6 bases and J lost 0; bases outside the gene matches: 8. Germline values: CDR1 MDHEN, CDR2 SYDVKM. This CDR3 spans 16 amino acids. The variable domain in full, completed from reference TRBV28 and TRBJ1-1, reads DVKVTQSSRYLVKRTGEKVFLECVQDMDHENMFWYRQDPGLGLRLIYFSYDVKMKEKGDIPEGYSVSREKKERFSLILESASTNQTSMYLCASRSGQGTMNTEAFFGQGTRLTVV.

The chain employs TRBV9 and TRBJ2-7; 9 bases are shared with TRBD1. V was clipped by 3 bases and J by 4 bases; unmatched bases: 5. CDR1 SGDLS and CDR2 YYNGEE come from the germline V gene. This CDR3 is built from 14 residues. The CDR3 sequence: CASSEGQGQYEQYF. CDR3 sequence (DNA): TGTGCCAGCAGCGAGGGACAGGGACAATACGAGCAGTACTTC.

V is TRBV6-2 or TRBV6-3 and J is TRBJ2-1, with a tentative D call TRBD1 (6 bases). The germline V and J ends were trimmed by 6 bases and 5 bases, with 17 bases remaining between them. Germline CDR1 reads MNHEY; CDR2 reads SVGEGT. The CDR3 sequence is 15 residues long. The CDR3 reads CASSRDRYIDNEQFF. CDR3 coding DNA: TGTGCCAGCAGCCGTGACAGGTATATAGACAATGAGCAGTTCTTC.

The chain carries TRBV9 and TRBJ1-6; D uncertain. The germline V and J ends were trimmed by 4 bases and 6 bases, with 17 bases remaining between them. CDR3 length: 16 amino acids. The germline V gene has CDR1 SGDLS and CDR2 YYNGEE. In DNA form, the CDR3 reads TGTGCCAGCAGCCCTTACTCGACTCCCAGTAATTCACCCCTCCACTTT. Translating it yields CASSPYSTPSNSPLHF.

The J gene is TRBJ2-5, the V gene TRBV11-3, with a weak D call TRBD2 (6 bases). Per germline, CDR1 SGHNT and CDR2 YENEEA. The V gene lost 3 bases and the J gene lost 5 bases, with 16 bases spanning the gap. The CDR3 is 15 residues long. In DNA form, the CDR3 reads TGTGCCAGCAGCTTGGGACTGGGCGGATCGGAGACCCAGTACTTC. Its translation: CASSLGLGGSETQYF.

V usage is TRBV28 and J usage is TRBJ1-2; 9 bases map to TRBD1. V shed 7 bases, J shed 6 bases, and the junction held 9 bases outside the gene matches. This CDR3 has 14 amino acids. Germline V gene lookup returns CDR1 MDHEN and CDR2 SYDVKM. As DNA, the CDR3 is TGTGCCAGCATCACAGGACAGGGGCTTCATGGCTACACCTTC. It yields the protein CASITGQGLHGYTF.

The gene calls are TRBV27 and TRBJ2-1; 7 bases align to TRBD2. The germline CDR1 and CDR2 sequences are MNHEY and SMNVEV (reference sequence). The CDR3 runs to 12 residues. The ends lost 3 bases at V and 12 bases at J; junction bases unmatched: 5. CDR3 sequence reads: CASSFQGGRQFF. The CDR3 DNA is TGTGCCAGCAGTTTTCAGGGCGGGAGGCAGTTCTTC.

V usage is TRBV28 and J usage is TRBJ2-7; 9 nucleotides agree with TRBD1. The germline gives CDR1 MDHEN, CDR2 SYDVKM. The CDR3 is made up of 15 amino acids. V was pared by 6 bases and J by 4 bases, with 10 bases of the junction left unmatched. The CDR3 DNA reads TGTGCCAGCAGGACTCCGGGACAGGGTGATTACGAGCAGTACTTC. It codes for CASRTPGQGDYEQYF.

The V gene is TRBV9, the J gene TRBJ1-6, with 9 bases aligning to TRBD1. The ends lost 4 bases at V and 8 bases at J; junction bases unmatched: 7. Per germline, CDR1 SGDLS and CDR2 YYNGEE. The CDR3 is 15 amino acids. In DNA, the CDR3 is TGTGCCAGCAGCCTCCGGGACAGGGTATATTCACCCCTCCACTTT. Translated, it gives CASSLRDRVYSPLHF.

This clone was seen only once. The chain is built from TRBV6-4 and TRBJ1-3, with unresolved D. The CDR3 totals 11 residues. Germline loops: CDR1 MRHNA, CDR2 SNTAGT. The germline V and J ends were trimmed by 10 bases and 1 base, with 5 bases remaining between them. The CDR3 is CATSSGNTIYF. Here the CDR3 DNA reads TGTGCCACCTCGTCTGGAAACACCATATATTTT.

The chain uses TRBV12-5 and TRBJ1-1, with a possible D match to TRBD1 (5 bases). Germline loops: CDR1 LGHNT, CDR2 FRNRAP. This CDR3 has 15 residues. Trimming shortened V by 0 bases and J by 5 bases, and 13 bases separated the two germline ends. CDR3 sequence: CASGLVIRGWTEAFF. CDR3 coding DNA: TGTGCTAGTGGTTTGGTAATTAGGGGCTGGACTGAAGCTTTCTTT. The full variable domain, with the rest looked up from reference TRBV12-5 and TRBJ1-1, is DARVTQTPRHKVTEMGQEVTMRCQPILGHNTVFWYRQTMMQGLELLAYFRNRAPLDDSGMPKDRFSAEMPDATLATLKIQPSEPRDSAVYFCASGLVIRGWTEAFFGQGTRLTVV.

The gene calls are TRBV7-2 and TRBJ1-6; TRBD1 matches 9 bases. V gave up 3 bases and J gave up 7 bases; unmatched junction bases: 4. The germline gives CDR1 SGHTA, CDR2 FQGNSA. This CDR3 has 15 residues. DNA of the CDR3: TGTGCCAGCAGCTTGTGGGACAGGGCAAATTCACCCCTCCACTTT. It specifies CASSLWDRANSPLHF.